This T cell receptor beta chain was found in a study of beta chain features in type 1 diabetes. Details on this clone: As yet, its antigen is unknown.

By way of CD45RO/CCR7/CD25/CD127/CD95/CD27, the CD4+ regulatory, stem cell-like memory, central memory and naive cells were sorted. As every portion of the isolated RNA was reverse transcribed, the sequencing read expressed TCRB transcripts. Sequenced by immunoSEQ multiplex PCR; TCRdb stores in-frame clones only, minus some. The sample carries under 20,000 clones, 60% to 75% recorded once. Study-wide results and caveats: Comparison showed that naive, central memory and Treg TCRB repertoires appeared more similar among patients than among healthy donors. All four CD4+ subsets from Type 1 diabetes patients carried moderately but significantly shorter TCRB CDR3s.

V was clipped by 8 bases and J by 10 bases; unmatched bases: 11. The CDR3 has 13 amino acids. Germline V gene lookup returns CDR1 ENHRY and CDR2 SYGVKD. The receptor was isolated from a man younger than 45 with type 1 diabetes. The specimen was stem cell memory CD4+ T cells from blood. This chain uses TRBV10-3 with TRBJ1-1; TRBD1 matches 9 bases. The CDR3 DNA is TGTGCCATCGGGATTGGGACAGGGAATGGAGCTTTCTTT. This translates into CAIGIGTGNGAFF.